This entry concerns a single TCR beta chain. The antigen remains unidentified. The sample comes from a study of blood T cells in healthy people across ages. Per the germline V gene, CDR1 is SGHAT and CDR2 is FQNNGV. V gave up 5 bases and J gave up 8 bases; unmatched junction bases: 6. The CDR3 has 13 amino acids. Individuals who donated were healthy Caucasians from Russia aged about 6 to 100. Primers used in a second PCR of roughly 6 to 12 cycles were a sample-barcoded 5' primer and a J-beta primer mix. TCRdb processed the 5' RACE reads anew with MiXCR; each CDR3 protein has one entry. The table shows about 1.8 million distinct CDR3 sequences, with around half occurring only once. Broader study findings: A greater number of naive CD4+ cells and higher diversity distinguished long-lived donors from aged donors.

Sequenced input: blood. This clonotype was obtained from a woman aged 40 to 50 in good health. V gene TRBV11-2 combines with J gene TRBJ2-1; 7 positions agree with TRBD1. CDR3 sequence: CASSPTGLHEQFF. CDR3 DNA: TGTGCCAGCAGCCCGACAGGGTTGCATGAGCAGTTCTTC. The whole variable domain, remainder taken from reference TRBV11-2 and TRBJ2-1, is EAGVAQSPRYKIIEKRQSVAFWCNPISGHATLYWYQQILGQGPKLLIQFQNNGVVDDSQLPKDRFSAERLKGVDSTLKIQPAKLEDSAVYLCASSPTGLHEQFFGPGTRLTVL.